A single sample is the source of the 26 T cell receptor beta chains below, sequenced in a study of read filtering for tumor transcriptome and immune sequencing. Molecular barcoded adaptors covering alpha/delta and beta/gamma chains were used on about 390 ng RNA. TCRdb re-analysed the reads in MiXCR, keeping a single row per CDR3 protein. The top ten hold about 15% of the sample, which has about 57,000 distinct CDR3 sequences, approximately 22% seen once. Specimen: a population of CD138-negative cells sorted from bone marrow. All receptors come from a donor at least 40 years old with multiple myeloma.

This clonotype came up once. V is TRBV12-3 or TRBV12-4 and J is TRBJ1-2, with D possibly TRBD1 on 6 matching bases. The CDR3 extends over 13 amino acids. Trimming removed 6 bases at V and 3 bases at J, with 11 bases between. CDR3 sequence reads: CASSPRGHYGYTF. Here the CDR3 DNA reads TGTGCCAGCAGCCCCAGGGGCCACTATGGCTACACCTTC.

This clonotype was picked up many times. V usage is TRBV29-1 and J usage is TRBJ2-7, with D possibly called TRBD1 or TRBD2 (6 bases each). The CDR3 sequence is 13 residues long. Germline lookup yields CDR1 SQVTM and CDR2 ANQGSEA. Between the trimmed V and J ends, which lost 5 bases and 6 bases, there was a span of 17 bases. CDR3 in amino acids: CSVPRLGGLEQYF. CDR3 DNA: TGCAGCGTTCCTCGTTTGGGGGGCCTCGAGCAGTACTTC.

This clonotype occurred many times. The chain couples TRBV19 to TRBJ2-1; 7 nucleotides match TRBD2. Trimming took 5 bases from V and 0 from J; bases not matched to a gene: 4. There are 15 residues in the CDR3. The germline gives CDR1 LNHDA, CDR2 SQIVND (reference sequence). The CDR3 spells CASSDSGYSYNEQFF. The DNA of the CDR3 is TGTGCCAGTAGTGATAGCGGGTACTCCTACAATGAGCAGTTCTTC.

The rearrangement uses TRBV6-4 and TRBJ2-7, with a possible D match to TRBD1 (6 bases). With 6 bases removed from V and 2 bases from J, the gap between germline ends came to 17 bases. This CDR3 region has 15 residues. Germline lookup yields CDR1 MRHNA and CDR2 SNTAGT. CDR3 amino acids: CASSLQQGPAYEQYF. The CDR3 coding sequence is TGTGCCAGCAGCCTTCAACAGGGACCCGCCTACGAGCAGTACTTC.

This clonotype showed up many times. The chain recombines TRBV5-1 with TRBJ2-3; TRBD1 aligns across 10 bases. CDR3 size: 16 residues. J was trimmed by 2 bases and V by 3 bases; bases with no gene match: 6. Germline V CDR1 and CDR2: SGHRS, YFSETQ. In DNA form, the CDR3 reads TGCGCCAGCAGCTCAGCTGGGACAGGGGCCACAGATACGCAGTATTTT. It is translated as CASSSAGTGATDTQYF.

V usage is TRBV5-1 and J usage is TRBJ2-1; D gene uncertain. The germline CDR1 and CDR2 sequences are SGHRS and YFSETQ. The V and J ends lost 0 bases and 6 bases respectively, with 7 bases between them. This CDR3 is built from 13 residues. The CDR3 region has the DNA TGCGCCAGCAGCTTGGTTCCAAGCAATGAGCAGTTCTTC. It specifies CASSLVPSNEQFF.

This clonotype ranks as medium-sized (0.01 to 0.1%). This chain links TRBV9 with TRBJ1-1; TRBD1 aligns across 7 bases. CDR1 and CDR2 from the germline V gene are SGDLS and YYNGEE. This CDR3 region has 15 residues. J gave up 1 base and V 4 bases, and 7 bases lay outside the gene matches. The CDR3 DNA follows: TGTGCCAGCAGCCCAGGGGGTCCGGCGAACACTGAAGCTTTCTTT. Its translation is CASSPGGPANTEAFF.

Only a few counts were recorded for this clonotype. The CDR3 loop is CASSEAPGLGTYYGYTF. The CDR3 DNA is TGTGCCAGCAGTGAAGCCCCGGGTCTAGGAACTTACTATGGCTACACCTTC. The chain carries TRBV2 and TRBJ1-2; unclear D gene. Germline assignment: CDR1 SNHLY and CDR2 FYNNEI. The CDR3 is 17 amino acids. The germline V and J ends were trimmed by 0 bases and 3 bases, with 17 bases remaining between them. Filled out from reference TRBV2 and TRBJ1-2, the complete variable domain reads EPEVTQTPSHQVTQMGQEVILRCVPISNHLYFYWYRQILGQKVEFLVSFYNNEISEKSEIFDDQFSVERPDGSNFTLKIRSTKLEDSAMYFCASSEAPGLGTYYGYTFGSGTRLTVV.

This clonotype was picked up many times. CDR3 region: CASSLWGDRDSEQFF. In DNA form, the CDR3 reads TGTGCCAGCAGTTTATGGGGGGACCGGGACTCTGAGCAGTTCTTC. V gene TRBV28 combines with J gene TRBJ2-1; D is perhaps TRBD2 (6 bases). Trimming took 0 bases from V and 9 from J, leaving 15 bases between them. The germline V gene encodes CDR1 MDHEN and CDR2 SYDVKM. This CDR3 is built from 15 residues.

This clonotype occurred a few times. This chain links TRBV5-1 with TRBJ2-7, with D perhaps given as TRBD1 or TRBD2 (5 bases each). V dropped 4 bases and J dropped 2 bases, with 16 bases sitting between them. The CDR3 extends over 15 amino acids. Germline V gene lookup returns CDR1 SGHRS and CDR2 YFSETQ. The CDR3 DNA is TGCGCCAGCAGCACCGGGACCCTAAGCGCCTACGAGCAGTACTTC. This codes for CASSTGTLSAYEQYF.

This clonotype was recorded at least ten times. This chain uses TRBV20-1 with TRBJ1-1; 12 nucleotides line up with TRBD1. With 6 bases clipped from V and 6 bases from J, the junction kept 8 bases outside the gene matches. The CDR3 has 14 residues. The germline V gene has CDR1 DFQATT and CDR2 SNEGSKA (reference sequence). Written as DNA, the CDR3 is TGCAGTGCCGGGACAGGGGGCCAGAGGGCTGAAGCTTTCTTT. Its protein product is CSAGTGGQRAEAFF.

There are a few counts of this clonotype. The chain links TRBV5-1 to TRBJ2-2, with 8 nucleotides matching TRBD2. After removal of 8 bases from V and 6 bases from J, the junction contained 9 bases not matched to a gene. Germline values: CDR1 SGHRS, CDR2 YFSETQ. CDR3 length: 14 residues. DNA of the CDR3: TGCGCCAGTCGGGAGGGCAGGCTCGCCGGGGAGCTGTTTTTT. Its protein product is CASREGRLAGELFF.

This sequence joins TRBV4-1 and TRBJ1-2; 11 positions agree with TRBD1. Per the germline V gene, CDR1 is MGHRA and CDR2 is YSYEKL. The V and J ends lost 5 bases and 7 bases, in that order; junction bases with no gene match: 12. The length of the CDR3 is 16 residues. CDR3 sequence: CASSREAGTGGSGYTF. The CDR3 DNA sequence: TGCGCCAGCAGCAGAGAAGCCGGGACAGGGGGATCTGGCTACACCTTC.

This clonotype came up many times. The chain uses TRBV6-5 and TRBJ2-2; D might be TRBD1 (6 bases). CDR1 and CDR2 from the germline V gene are MNHEY and SVGAGI. This CDR3 is 14 amino acids long. Trimming removed 7 bases from V and 6 bases from J, with 15 bases in between. In nucleotides, the CDR3 is TGTGCCAGCAACTCCGGGACATGGGCCGGGGAGCTGTTTTTT. Residues: CASNSGTWAGELFF.

About this clonotype: A read error may explain this, as a much larger clone is one base away. The chain is built from TRBV28 and TRBJ2-7; TRBD1 aligns across 7 bases. Germline trimming cut 5 bases from V and 2 bases from J; bases unmatched to any gene: 12. Germline loops: CDR1 MDHEN, CDR2 SYDVKM. This CDR3 region has 16 residues. The CDR3 DNA sequence: TGTGCCAGCAGTCCAAACCCGGGACAGACAGCCTACGAGCAGTACTTC. Translated: CASSPNPGQTAYEQYF.

Note on this clonotype: It may be a read error: a sequence one base away is much more abundant. The chain carries TRBV5-1 and TRBJ1-6; TRBD1 agrees at 7 bases. Germline V gene data show CDR1 as SGHRS and CDR2 as YFSETQ. The length of the CDR3 is 14 residues. The CDR3: CVSSQTGNNSPLHF. The CDR3 DNA is TGCGTCAGCAGCCAGACAGGGAATAATTCACCCCTCCACTTT.

This clonotype has only a few counts. The V gene is TRBV6-6, the J gene TRBJ1-5; the D gene is possibly TRBD1 (6 bases). The CDR3 has 13 residues. Germline V gives CDR1 MNHNY, CDR2 SVGAGI (reference sequence). Between the trimmed V and J ends, which lost 4 bases and 6 bases, there was a span of 10 bases. Here the CDR3 DNA reads TGTGCCAGCAGTTTACAGGGAGGTCAGCCCCAGCATTTT. Translation gives CASSLQGGQPQHF.

As concerns this clonotype: This may be a read error, as it is one base from a much larger clone. The chain joins TRBV4-2 to TRBJ2-2; TRBD2 agrees at 12 bases. In germline, CDR1 is LGHNA, CDR2 YNFKEQ. CDR3 length equals 19 residues. The CDR3 DNA sequence: TGTGCCAGCAGCCAAGGGCTAGCGGGGGGGCAAACGAACGCCGGGGAGCTGTTTTTT. Protein sequence: CASSQGLAGGQTNAGELFF.

This clonotype was seen ten or more times. This sequence may be a read error, since a much larger clone differs from it by one base. V is TRBV20-1 and J is TRBJ2-7; D is unresolved. Germline CDR1 reads DFQATT; CDR2 reads SNEGSKA (reference sequence). V lost 5 bases to trimming and J lost 2 bases, with 7 bases between them. The length of the CDR3 is 11 residues. CDR3 in DNA: TGCAGTGCTGACGTGGCCTACGAGCAGTACTTC. Residues: CSADVAYEQYF.

This clonotype was seen ten or more times. CDR3 sequence reads: CASSLGANEQYF. In nucleotides, the CDR3 is TGCGCCAGCAGCTTGGGGGCTAACGAGCAGTACTTC. The V gene is TRBV5-1, the J gene TRBJ2-7; D gene ambiguous. The V gene lost 0 bases and the J gene lost 5 bases, with 6 bases spanning the gap. CDR1 is SGHRS and CDR2 is YFSETQ in the germline V gene. This CDR3 is 12 amino acids long.

V gene TRBV28 combines with J gene TRBJ1-5; TRBD1 might be the D (5 bases). Trimming shortened V by 6 bases and J by 7 bases, and 19 bases separated the two germline ends. CDR1 is MDHEN and CDR2 is SYDVKM in the germline V gene. This CDR3 has 15 residues. The CDR3 loop reads CASRQDPPGDQPQHF. The CDR3 region has the DNA TGTGCCAGCAGACAAGACCCTCCCGGGGACCAGCCCCAGCATTTT.

This clonotype has at least ten counts. This chain uses TRBV28 with TRBJ2-1; D might be TRBD1 (5 bases). Germline V gene sequence: CDR1 MDHEN, CDR2 SYDVKM. This CDR3 has 16 amino acids. V lost 4 bases, J lost 6 bases, and 19 bases lay in between. Here the CDR3 reads CASSSPRLLRGNEQFF. The DNA of the CDR3 is TGTGCCAGCAGTTCCCCCAGACTCTTAAGGGGCAATGAGCAGTTCTTC. Full variable domain (remainder filled in from reference TRBV28 and TRBJ2-1): DVKVTQSSRYLVKRTGEKVFLECVQDMDHENMFWYRQDPGLGLRLIYFSYDVKMKEKGDIPEGYSVSREKKERFSLILESASTNQTSMYLCASSSPRLLRGNEQFFGPGTRLTVL.

J is TRBJ2-3 and V is TRBV6-6; D remains unclear. From germline, CDR1 is MNHNY and CDR2 SVGAGI (reference sequence). Trimming removed 6 bases at V and 0 bases at J, with 19 bases between. This CDR3 region has 17 residues. As DNA, the CDR3 is TGTGCCAGCAGACCCGAGGACGGAAAAGTTAGCACAGATACGCAGTATTTT. It yields the protein CASRPEDGKVSTDTQYF.

This clonotype was recorded many times. V gene TRBV6-5 combines with J gene TRBJ2-2, with D perhaps TRBD2 (6 bases). The V end lost 8 bases, the J end lost 5 bases, and 12 bases lay between the germline ends. From germline, CDR1 is MNHEY and CDR2 SVGAGI. The CDR3 runs to 13 residues. In DNA form, the CDR3 reads TGTGCCAGCCTGTTGGAGGGGACCGGGGAGCTGTTTTTT. Its protein is CASLLEGTGELFF.

For this clonotype: A read error is likely, as this CDR3 ends without the conserved phenylalanine or tryptophan. V and J are TRBV6-1 and TRBJ1-2, with D tentatively TRBD1 (6 bases). Germline V gene sequence: CDR1 MNHNS, CDR2 SASEGT. The CDR3 has 18 amino acids. V was trimmed by 7 bases and J by 1 base, leaving 25 bases between them. DNA of the CDR3: TGTGCCAGCAATGACCACCGGGACACCCGGCGCCTTAACTATGGCTACACCCTC. This translates into CASNDHRDTRRLNYGYTL.

To note about this clonotype: This may come from a read error, since a much larger clone is one base off. V and J are TRBV10-3 and TRBJ1-2; possible D gene TRBD1, 6 bases. The CDR3 totals 13 residues. In germline, CDR1 is ENHRY, CDR2 SYGVKD. CDR3 sequence (DNA): TGTGCCATCACCACGGACAGAAACTGTGGCTACACCTTC. Translation: CAITTDRNCGYTF.